This TCR beta chain was obtained from a study of identical twins. Study conclusions and caveats: Not following the same donors, the study drew its conclusions from cross-sectional statistical analysis. Excess twin sharing in beta out-of-frame sequences was weaker. Abundant beta clonotypes from cord blood had fewer insertions, unlike memory repertoires, which showed none.

After removal of 0 bases from V and 3 bases from J, the junction contained 5 bases not matched to a gene. Germline CDR1 reads SGDLS; CDR2 reads YYNGEE. The CDR3 extends over 17 amino acids. Regarding this clonotype: Its antigen is currently unknown.

Addition of a universal primer site occurred through template switching, and cDNA carried unique molecular identifiers. TCRdb re-called the 5' RACE reads through MiXCR, storing one row per CDR3 protein. The data hold approximately 500,000 distinct CDR3 sequences, with approximately 24% observed a single time. These data also featured in a second study, about T cells expressing NK-cell markers.

The sequence came from a woman aged 18-29 years in good health. The chain couples TRBV9 to TRBJ2-1; 11 nucleotides align to TRBD2. The sequencing sample was made of CD4+ T cells sorted from blood. CDR3: CASSVGAGLAVYNEQFF. The DNA for the CDR3 is TGTGCCAGCAGCGTAGGAGCGGGACTAGCGGTCTACAATGAGCAGTTCTTC.